This T cell receptor beta chain came from a study of tumor and adjacent non-tumor tissue in lung cancer. A modified ARM-PCR protocol with three rounds of nested PCR amplified TCRbeta. MiXCR was run by TCRdb on the multiplex PCR reads, yielding one entry per CDR3 protein. Of about 98,000 distinct CDR3 sequences listed, about 80% were seen once; the top ten hold 30%. Whole-study results and caveats: Tumor repertoires had a smaller top 100 clone share than normal lung. Tumor tissue had significantly higher TCR diversity than normal lung.

Note on this clonotype: Antigen unknown. Compared with germline, one end of the junction differs, possibly owing to a read error.

This sample's RNA came from whole unsorted tissue. More than 3 cm separated this lung sample from the edge of the tumor. Chemotherapy-naive patients with new lung cancer underwent thoracic surgery in China, August–late 2014. Germline CDR1 is MNHNS and CDR2 is SASEGT. CDR3 length equals 15 residues. The chain couples TRBV6-1 to TRBJ2-3, with 7 bases aligning to TRBD1. This clonotype was obtained from a man between 60 and 75 years old with small cell lung cancer. Sequenced: distant non-tumor lung tissue. As DNA, the CDR3 is TGTTCCAGCAGCTACGTGACAGGGCCCACCGCTACGCACTATTTT. Its translation is CSSSYVTGPTATHYF.